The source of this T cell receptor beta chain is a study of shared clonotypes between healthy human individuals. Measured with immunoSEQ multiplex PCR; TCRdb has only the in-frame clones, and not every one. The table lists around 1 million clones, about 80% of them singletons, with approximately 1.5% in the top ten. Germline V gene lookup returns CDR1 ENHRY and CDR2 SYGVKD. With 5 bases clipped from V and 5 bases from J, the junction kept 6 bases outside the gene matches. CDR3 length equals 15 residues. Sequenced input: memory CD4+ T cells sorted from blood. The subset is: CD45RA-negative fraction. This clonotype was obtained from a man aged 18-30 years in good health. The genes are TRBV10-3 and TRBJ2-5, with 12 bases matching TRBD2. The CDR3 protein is CAISRLAGEGETQYF. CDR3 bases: TGTGCCATCAGTAGACTAGCGGGAGAGGGGGAGACCCAGTACTTC.